This TCR beta chain is drawn from a study of control samples from healthy donors and cancer patients. The protocol was immunoSEQ multiplex PCR, while the TCRdb copy is restricted to in-frame clones and leaves out a portion. The repertoire consists of under 85,000 clones, with approximately 89% occurring once and the leading ten covering roughly 6%. The CDR3 is 17 residues long. Germline-derived CDR1 and CDR2 are SEHNR and FQNEAQ (reference sequence). J was trimmed by 1 base and V by 5 bases; bases with no gene match: 6. The clonotype originates from a man in his fifties or sixties with colorectal cancer. This rearrangement joins TRBV7-9 to TRBJ2-5; TRBD2 aligns across 14 bases. The sample comprised PBMCs. The CDR3 sequence: CASSQGTSGGIQETQYF. The CDR3 DNA is TGTGCCAGCAGCCAGGGGACTAGCGGGGGAATCCAAGAGACCCAGTACTTC.